The T cell receptor (beta chain) described here comes from a study of T cell changes during pregnancy in multiple sclerosis. The V gene lost 0 bases and the J gene lost 1 base, with 3 bases spanning the gap. The CDR3 covers 13 residues. Per germline, CDR1 LNHNV and CDR2 YYDKDF (reference sequence). Method: immunoSEQ multiplex PCR; TCRdb's copy keeps in-frame clones and lacks some. This table has fewer than 75,000 clones, about 91% appearing once. The sequences come from peripheral blood, collected after pregnancy. This chain joins TRBV15 and TRBJ1-2; D is undetermined. The source of this sequence is a female donor in good health, enrolled as a control in a pregnancy study. CDR3 sequence reads: CATSRDINYGYTF. The CDR3, as DNA: TGTGCCACCAGCAGAGACATTAACTATGGCTACACCTTC.